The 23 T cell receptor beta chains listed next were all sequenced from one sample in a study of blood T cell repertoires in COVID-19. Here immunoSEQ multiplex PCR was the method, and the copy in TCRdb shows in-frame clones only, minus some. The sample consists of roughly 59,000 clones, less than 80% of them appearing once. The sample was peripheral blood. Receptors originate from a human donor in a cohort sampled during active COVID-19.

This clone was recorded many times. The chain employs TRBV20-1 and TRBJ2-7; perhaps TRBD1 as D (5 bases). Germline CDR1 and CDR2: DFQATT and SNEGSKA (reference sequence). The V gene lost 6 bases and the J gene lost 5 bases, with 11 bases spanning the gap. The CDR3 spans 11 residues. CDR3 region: CSASQGDEQYF. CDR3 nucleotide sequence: TGCAGTGCCAGTCAAGGGGACGAGCAGTACTTC.

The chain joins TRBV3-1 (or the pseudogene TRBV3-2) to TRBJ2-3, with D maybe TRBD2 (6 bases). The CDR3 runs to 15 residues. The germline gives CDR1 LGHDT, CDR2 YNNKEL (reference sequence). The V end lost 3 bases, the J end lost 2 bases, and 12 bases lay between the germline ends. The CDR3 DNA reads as TGTGCCAGCAGCCATAGCGGAATTAACACAGATACGCAGTATTTT. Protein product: CASSHSGINTDTQYF.

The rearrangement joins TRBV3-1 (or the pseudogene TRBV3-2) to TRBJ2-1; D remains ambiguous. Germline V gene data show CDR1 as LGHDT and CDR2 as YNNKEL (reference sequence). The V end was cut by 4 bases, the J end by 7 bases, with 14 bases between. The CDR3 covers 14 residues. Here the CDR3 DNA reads TGTGCCAGCAGCCCACGACTGGTGGGTAATGAGCAGTTCTTC. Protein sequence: CASSPRLVGNEQFF.

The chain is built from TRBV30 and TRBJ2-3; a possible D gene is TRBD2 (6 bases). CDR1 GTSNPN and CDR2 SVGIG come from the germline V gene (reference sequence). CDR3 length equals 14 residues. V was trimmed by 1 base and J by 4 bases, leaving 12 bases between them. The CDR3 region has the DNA TGTGCCTGGAGTGACGGGAGAGGGGCAGATACGCAGTATTTT. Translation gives CAWSDGRGADTQYF.

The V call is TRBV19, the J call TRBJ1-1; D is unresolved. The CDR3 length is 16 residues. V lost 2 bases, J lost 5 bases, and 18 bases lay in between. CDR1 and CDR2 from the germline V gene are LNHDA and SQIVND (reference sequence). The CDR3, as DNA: TGTGCCAGTAGTATACCCCCGCTCTCGAGCCGTACTGAAGCTTTCTTT. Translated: CASSIPPLSSRTEAFF.

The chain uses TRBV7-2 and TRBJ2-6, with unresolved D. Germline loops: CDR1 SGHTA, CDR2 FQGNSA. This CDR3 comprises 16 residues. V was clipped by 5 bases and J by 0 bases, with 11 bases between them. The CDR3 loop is CASSSLRNSGANVLTF. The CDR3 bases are TGTGCCAGCAGCAGCCTCAGGAACTCTGGGGCCAACGTCCTGACTTTC.

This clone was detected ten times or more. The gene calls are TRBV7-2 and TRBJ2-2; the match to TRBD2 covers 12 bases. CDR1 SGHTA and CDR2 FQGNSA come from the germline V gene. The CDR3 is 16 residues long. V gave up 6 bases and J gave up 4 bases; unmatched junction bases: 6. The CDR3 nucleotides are TGTGCCAGCAGGCTACTAGCGGGAGGCGTCACCGGGGAGCTGTTTTTT. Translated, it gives CASRLLAGGVTGELFF.

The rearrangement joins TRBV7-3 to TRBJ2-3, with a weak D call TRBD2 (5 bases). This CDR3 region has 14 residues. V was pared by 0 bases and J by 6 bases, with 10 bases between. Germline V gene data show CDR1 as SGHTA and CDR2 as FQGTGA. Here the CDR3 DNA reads TGTGCCAGCAGCTTAACCGGGGATGAGGATACGCAGTATTTT. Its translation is CASSLTGDEDTQYF.

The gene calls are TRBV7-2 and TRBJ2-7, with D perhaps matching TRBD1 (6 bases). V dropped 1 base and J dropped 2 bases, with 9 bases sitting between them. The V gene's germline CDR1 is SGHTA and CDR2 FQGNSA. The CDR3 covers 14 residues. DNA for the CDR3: TGTGCCAGCAGCTTAGGTAGACAGGCCTACGAGCAGTACTTC. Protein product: CASSLGRQAYEQYF.

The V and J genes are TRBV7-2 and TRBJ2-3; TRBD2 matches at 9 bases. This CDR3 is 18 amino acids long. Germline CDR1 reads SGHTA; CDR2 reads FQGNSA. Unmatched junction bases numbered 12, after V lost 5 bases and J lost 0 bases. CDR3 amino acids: CASSPGLAFYSSTDTQYF. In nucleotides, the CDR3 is TGTGCCAGCAGCCCCGGACTAGCGTTTTACTCTAGCACAGATACGCAGTATTTT.

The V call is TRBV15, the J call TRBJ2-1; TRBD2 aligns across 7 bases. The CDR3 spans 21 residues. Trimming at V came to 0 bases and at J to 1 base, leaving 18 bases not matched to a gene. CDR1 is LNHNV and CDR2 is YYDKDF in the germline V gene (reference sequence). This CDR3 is CATSRDRGAGPGEGSYNEQFF. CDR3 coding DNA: TGTGCCACCAGCAGAGATCGGGGAGCGGGACCCGGGGAGGGATCCTACAATGAGCAGTTCTTC.

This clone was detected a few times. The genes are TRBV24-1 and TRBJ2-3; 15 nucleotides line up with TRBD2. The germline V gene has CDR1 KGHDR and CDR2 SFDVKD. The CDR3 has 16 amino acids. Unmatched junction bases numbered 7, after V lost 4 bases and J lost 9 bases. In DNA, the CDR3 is TGTGCCACCAGTGACCCCGGACTAGCGGGAGGGCAAACGCAGTATTTT. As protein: CATSDPGLAGGQTQYF.

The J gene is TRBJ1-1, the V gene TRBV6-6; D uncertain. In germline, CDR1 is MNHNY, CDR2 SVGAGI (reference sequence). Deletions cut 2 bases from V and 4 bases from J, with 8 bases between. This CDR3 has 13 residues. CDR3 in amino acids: CASSYPSGTEAFF. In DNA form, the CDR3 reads TGTGCCAGCAGTTACCCTTCGGGCACTGAAGCTTTCTTT.

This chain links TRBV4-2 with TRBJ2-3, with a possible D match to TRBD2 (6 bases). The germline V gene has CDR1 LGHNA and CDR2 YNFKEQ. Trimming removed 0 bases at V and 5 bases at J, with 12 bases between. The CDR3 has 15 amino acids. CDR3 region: CASSQETEGGDTQYF. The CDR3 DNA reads TGTGCCAGCAGCCAAGAAACGGAGGGAGGAGATACGCAGTATTTT.

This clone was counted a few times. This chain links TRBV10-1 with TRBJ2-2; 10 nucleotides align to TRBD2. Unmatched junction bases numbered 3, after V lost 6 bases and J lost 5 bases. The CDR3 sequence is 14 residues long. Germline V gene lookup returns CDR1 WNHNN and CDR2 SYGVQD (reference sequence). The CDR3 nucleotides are TGCGCCAGCAGGGTGACTAGCGGGACCGGGGAGCTGTTTTTT. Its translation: CASRVTSGTGELFF.

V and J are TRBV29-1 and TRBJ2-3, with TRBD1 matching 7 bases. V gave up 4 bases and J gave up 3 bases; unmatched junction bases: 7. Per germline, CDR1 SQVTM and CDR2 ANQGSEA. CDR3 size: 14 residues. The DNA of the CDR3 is TGCAGCGTTGTCCGACAGGGATTTACAGATACGCAGTATTTT. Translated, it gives CSVVRQGFTDTQYF.

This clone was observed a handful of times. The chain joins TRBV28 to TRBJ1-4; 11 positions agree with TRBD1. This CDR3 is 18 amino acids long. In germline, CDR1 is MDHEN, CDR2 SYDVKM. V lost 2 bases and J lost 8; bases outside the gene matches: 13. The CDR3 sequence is CASSLRRDRGSIGEKLFF. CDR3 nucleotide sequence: TGTGCCAGCAGTTTACGTCGGGACAGGGGGAGCATAGGAGAAAAACTGTTTTTT.

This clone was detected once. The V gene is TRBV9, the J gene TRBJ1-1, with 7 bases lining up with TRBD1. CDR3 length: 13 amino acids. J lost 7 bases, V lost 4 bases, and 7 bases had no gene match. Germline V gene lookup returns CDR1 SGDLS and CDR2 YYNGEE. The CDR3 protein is CASSLSRDSEAFF. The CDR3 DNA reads TGTGCCAGCAGCTTAAGCCGGGACAGTGAAGCTTTCTTT.

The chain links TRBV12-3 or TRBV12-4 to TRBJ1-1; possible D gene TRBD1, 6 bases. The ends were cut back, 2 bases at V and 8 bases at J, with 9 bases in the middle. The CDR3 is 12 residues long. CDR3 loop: CASSLRTEEAFF. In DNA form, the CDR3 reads TGTGCCAGCAGTTTAAGGACAGAAGAAGCTTTCTTT.

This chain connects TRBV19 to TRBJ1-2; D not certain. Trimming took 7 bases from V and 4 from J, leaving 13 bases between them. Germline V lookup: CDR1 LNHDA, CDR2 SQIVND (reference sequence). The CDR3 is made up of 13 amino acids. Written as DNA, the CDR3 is TGTGCCAGTACCCTCGCTGGAGCCTATGGCTACACCTTC. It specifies CASTLAGAYGYTF.

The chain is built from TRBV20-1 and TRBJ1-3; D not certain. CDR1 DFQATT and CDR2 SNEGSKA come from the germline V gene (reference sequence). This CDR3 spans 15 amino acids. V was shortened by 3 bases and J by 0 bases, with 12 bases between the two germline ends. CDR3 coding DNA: TGCAGTGCTAGTCCGGTCAGCGGCTCTGGAAACACCATATATTTT. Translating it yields CSASPVSGSGNTIYF.

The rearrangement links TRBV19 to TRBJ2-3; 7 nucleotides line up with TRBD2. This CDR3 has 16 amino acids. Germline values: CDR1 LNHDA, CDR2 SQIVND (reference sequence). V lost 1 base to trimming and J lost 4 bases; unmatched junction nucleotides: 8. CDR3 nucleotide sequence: TGTGCCAGTAGTATAGGCCCTAGCGGAGCTTCAGATACGCAGTATTTT. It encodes CASSIGPSGASDTQYF.

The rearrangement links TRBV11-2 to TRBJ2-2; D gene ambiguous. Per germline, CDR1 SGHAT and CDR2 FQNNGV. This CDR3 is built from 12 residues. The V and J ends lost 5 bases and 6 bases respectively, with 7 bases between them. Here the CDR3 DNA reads TGTGCCAGCAGCCCTCCCCCCGGGGAGCTGTTTTTT. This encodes CASSPPPGELFF.